The next 4 T cell receptor beta chains were all read from a single sample in a study of T cells in Graves' hyperthyroidism and ophthalmopathy. The source material, RNA transcripts, was used to amplify TCR beta CDR3 regions. An initial round of RT-PCR targeting the TCR CDR3 relied on the HTBI primer set. Each CDR3 protein gets one entry after TCRdb re-called the multiplex PCR reads with MiXCR. Of approximately 560,000 distinct CDR3 sequences in the sample, 15% to 17% were seen once. The sample taken for sequencing was blood. These receptors originate from a woman aged 25 to 39 with Graves' hyperthyroidism.

In this sample, this clonotype turned up a few times. The junction and the germline gene differ at one end; a read error may be behind it. The rearrangement links TRBV7-9 to TRBJ2-7; 7 bases align to TRBD1. Germline V CDR1 and CDR2: SEHNR, FQNEAQ (reference sequence). This CDR3 region has 17 residues. The CDR3 DNA reads TGTGCCAGCAGTTTAGGCTACCTCCGGGACAGCTCCTACGAGCAGTACTTC. As protein: CASSLGYLRDSSYEQYF.

This clonotype occurred a few times. This rearrangement joins TRBV7-3 to TRBJ2-2, with D perhaps matching TRBD1 (6 bases). CDR3 size: 14 residues. CDR1 is SGHTA and CDR2 is FQGTGA in the germline V gene. Trimming pared 6 bases from V and 4 bases from J, leaving 12 bases between. CDR3 sequence reads: CASRQTGSTGELFF. The CDR3 region has the DNA TGTGCCAGCAGACAAACAGGGTCCACCGGGGAGCTGTTTTTT. Using reference TRBV7-3 and TRBJ2-2 for the parts outside the CDR3, the full variable domain is GAGVSQTPSNKVTEKGKYVELRCDPISGHTALYWYRQSLGQGPEFLIYFQGTGAADDSGLPNDRFFAVRPEGSVSTLKIQRTERGDSAVYLCASRQTGSTGELFFGEGSRLTVL.

This clonotype showed up just a few times. This chain uses TRBV7-9 with TRBJ1-4; D unresolved. This CDR3 has 15 residues. With 3 bases removed from V and 6 bases from J, the gap between germline ends came to 14 bases. Germline lookup yields CDR1 SEHNR and CDR2 FQNEAQ (reference sequence). CDR3 loop: CASSFSPGLDEKLFF. In nucleotides, the CDR3 is TGTGCCAGCAGCTTTTCGCCAGGACTAGATGAAAAACTGTTTTTT.

This clonotype was detected a few times. The chain joins TRBV4-1 to TRBJ2-1; D call uncertain. Trimming took 0 bases from V and 4 from J, leaving 13 bases between them. The CDR3 totals 16 residues. Germline loops: CDR1 MGHRA, CDR2 YSYEKL. The CDR3 loop is CASSQERHSLYNEQFF. The CDR3 bases are TGCGCCAGCAGCCAAGAAAGACACTCACTATACAATGAGCAGTTCTTC.